The entry below describes one T cell receptor (beta chain). The sample comes from a study of identical twins. CDR3 size: 11 residues. Per the germline V gene, CDR1 is SQVTM and CDR2 is ANQGSEA. Trimming cost V 3 bases and J 4 bases, with 6 bases left between them. One entry per CDR3 protein, called by TCRdb with MiXCR from the 5' RACE reads. The table lists around 690,000 distinct CDR3 sequences, around 20% of them singletons. The same sample was also used in a study of T cells expressing NK-cell markers.

The origin of this receptor is a woman between 18 and 29 years old in good health. V usage is TRBV29-1 and J usage is TRBJ1-1; D is uncertain. The material sequenced was PBMCs. CDR3 DNA sequence: TGCAGCGTTGACAAGGGCACTGAAGCTTTCTTT. Residues: CSVDKGTEAFF.